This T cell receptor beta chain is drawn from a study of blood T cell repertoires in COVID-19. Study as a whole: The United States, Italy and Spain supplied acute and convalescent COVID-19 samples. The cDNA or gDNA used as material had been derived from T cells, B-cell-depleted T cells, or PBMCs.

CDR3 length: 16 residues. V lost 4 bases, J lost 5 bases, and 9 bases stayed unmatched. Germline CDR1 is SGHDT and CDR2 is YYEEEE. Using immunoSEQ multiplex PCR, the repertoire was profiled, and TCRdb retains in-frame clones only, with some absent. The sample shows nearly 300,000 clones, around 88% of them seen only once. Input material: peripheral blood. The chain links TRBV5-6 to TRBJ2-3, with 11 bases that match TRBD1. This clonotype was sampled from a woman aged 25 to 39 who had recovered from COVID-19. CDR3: CASSRRTGGFGDTQYF. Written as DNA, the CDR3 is TGTGCCAGCAGCCGACGGACAGGGGGCTTTGGAGATACGCAGTATTTT.